A single T cell receptor (beta chain) is shown here with its context. What it recognizes is unknown. V gave up 0 bases and J gave up 3 bases; unmatched junction bases: 2. The CDR3 contains 14 residues. Germline assignment: CDR1 SGDLS and CDR2 YYNGEE. This specimen belongs to a study of PD-L1 blockade in urothelial cancer. Study-level information: Patients' histories included 0 to 3 prior chemotherapy regimens. Once treatment had started, blood was analyzed at 3 weeks (second dose) and again at 6 weeks. Findings of the study overall: Better survival was predicted by below-median pretreatment blood TCR clonality.

PCRs each included synthetic TCR analog templates spiked in. Sequencing was performed with immunoSEQ multiplex PCR; in TCRdb, only in-frame clones are kept and a portion is missing. Of 85,000 to 100,000 clones in the sample, more than 90% are singletons; the top ten hold over 9%. The clonotype was recovered from a man between 60 and 70 years old with urothelial cancer. The chain combines TRBV9 with TRBJ2-7; 8 nucleotides match TRBD1. The sequencing used PBMCs, collected around atezolizumab (anti-PD-L1) treatment. The CDR3 DNA reads TGTGCCAGCAGCGTAGCCGACAGGGGCTACGAGCAGTACTTC. Its translation: CASSVADRGYEQYF.